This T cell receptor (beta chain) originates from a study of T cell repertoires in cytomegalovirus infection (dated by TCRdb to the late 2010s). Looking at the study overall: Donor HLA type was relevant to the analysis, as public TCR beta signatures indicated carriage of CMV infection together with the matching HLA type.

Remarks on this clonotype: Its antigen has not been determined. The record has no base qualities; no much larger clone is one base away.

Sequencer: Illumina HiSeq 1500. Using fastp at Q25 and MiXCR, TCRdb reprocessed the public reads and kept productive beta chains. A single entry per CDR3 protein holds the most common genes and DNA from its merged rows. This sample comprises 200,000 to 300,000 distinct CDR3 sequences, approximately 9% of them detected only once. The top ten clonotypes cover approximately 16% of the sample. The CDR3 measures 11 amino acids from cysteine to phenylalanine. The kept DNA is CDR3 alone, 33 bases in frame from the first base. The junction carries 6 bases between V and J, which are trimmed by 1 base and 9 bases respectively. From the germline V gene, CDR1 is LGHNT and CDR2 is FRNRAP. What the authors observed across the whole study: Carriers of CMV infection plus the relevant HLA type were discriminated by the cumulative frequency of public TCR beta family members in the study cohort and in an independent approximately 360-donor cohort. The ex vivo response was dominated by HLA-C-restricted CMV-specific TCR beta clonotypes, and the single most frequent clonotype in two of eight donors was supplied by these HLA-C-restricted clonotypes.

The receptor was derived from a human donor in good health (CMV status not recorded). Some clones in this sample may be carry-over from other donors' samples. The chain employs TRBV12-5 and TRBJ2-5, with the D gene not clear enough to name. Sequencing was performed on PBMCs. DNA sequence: TGTGCTAGTGGTTTGGGAGCATCCCAGTACTTC. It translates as CASGLGASQYF.